A single sample gave rise to the 17 T cell receptor beta chains below, sequenced in a study of immune cell composition in non-small cell lung cancer. Normal lung was taken at the farthest possible site, at least 3 cm from tumour. Generated by immunoSEQ multiplex PCR, the TCRdb table keeps only in-frame clones and is missing some. This table has thousands of clones, about four fifths appearing once. The sample was non-adjacent lung tissue. The receptors shown here come from a human donor with non-small cell lung cancer.

A few counts support this clone. The rearrangement uses TRBV6-5 and TRBJ2-7; D ambiguous. V lost 2 bases, J lost 1 base, and 6 bases lay in between. This CDR3 spans 13 amino acids. Germline-derived CDR1 and CDR2 are MNHEY and SVGAGI. CDR3 coding DNA: TGTGCCAGCAGTTACCTTTCGTCCTACGAGCAGTACTTC. Translating it yields CASSYLSSYEQYF.

The V and J genes are TRBV9 and TRBJ2-1; 7 bases match TRBD1. The CDR3 covers 15 residues. The V gene's germline CDR1 is SGDLS and CDR2 YYNGEE. Trimming removed 0 bases from V and 7 bases from J; junction bases left unmatched: 7. The CDR3 loop is CASSVGAGGGNEQFF. For the CDR3, the DNA is TGTGCCAGCAGCGTAGGTGCAGGGGGTGGGAATGAGCAGTTCTTC. The full variable domain, completed using reference TRBV9 and TRBJ2-1, is DSGVTQTPKHLITATGQRVTLRCSPRSGDLSVYWYQQSLDQGLQFLIQYYNGEERAKGNILERFSAQQFPDLHSELNLSSLELGDSALYFCASSVGAGGGNEQFFGPGTRLTVL.

This clone occurred once. The chain combines TRBV10-3 with TRBJ2-7; D gene unclear. V was clipped by 2 bases and J by 0 bases, with 5 bases between them. CDR3 length equals 13 residues. CDR1 ENHRY and CDR2 SYGVKD come from the germline V gene. In DNA, the CDR3 is TGTGCCATCAGTGAGGGCCACTCCTACGAGCAGTACTTC. This translates into CAISEGHSYEQYF.

V is TRBV10-3 and J is TRBJ2-1; 7 bases map to TRBD2. Losses at the gene ends were 11 bases for V and 6 bases for J; bases not matched to a gene: 7. Germline CDR1 and CDR2: ENHRY and SYGVKD. CDR3 length equals 12 residues. CDR3 sequence reads: CASGRTGNEQFF. The CDR3, as DNA: TGTGCCTCCGGGAGGACGGGCAATGAGCAGTTCTTC.

This clone is large within its sample. The chain employs TRBV5-5 and TRBJ2-7, with D possibly being TRBD2 (5 bases). Trimming stripped 1 base from V and 3 bases from J, with 14 bases between. Germline values: CDR1 SGHKS, CDR2 YYEKEE (reference sequence). CDR3 size: 15 residues. CDR3 sequence: CASSLRERWVYEQYF. CDR3 nucleotides: TGTGCCAGCAGCTTGAGAGAGCGGTGGGTCTACGAGCAGTACTTC.

V is TRBV27 and J is TRBJ1-5, with 10 bases matching TRBD1. CDR3 length: 17 residues. Germline lookup yields CDR1 MNHEY and CDR2 SMNVEV (reference sequence). V dropped 3 bases and J dropped 0; count of bases not matched to a gene: 5. The DNA of the CDR3 is TGTGCCAGCAGTTTTATGGGGACAGGGGTTAGCAATCAGCCCCAGCATTTT. Translated: CASSFMGTGVSNQPQHF.

The chain combines TRBV6-1 with TRBJ1-2; 7 nucleotides align to TRBD1. Trimming removed 4 bases from V and 1 base from J; junction bases left unmatched: 9. The CDR3 runs to 16 residues. Germline V gene data show CDR1 as MNHNS and CDR2 as SASEGT. The CDR3 reads CASSVDPGTVNYGYTF. The CDR3 nucleotides read TGTGCCAGCAGTGTTGACCCCGGGACAGTTAACTATGGCTACACCTTC.

The rearrangement links TRBV30 to TRBJ2-2; 12 positions agree with TRBD2. Germline assignment: CDR1 GTSNPN and CDR2 SVGIG (reference sequence). The CDR3 runs to 17 residues. V was clipped by 2 bases and J by 1 base; unmatched bases: 5. The CDR3 nucleotides are TGTGCCTGGAGTTCGGGGACTAGCGGGCTGAACACCGGGGAGCTGTTTTTT. Encoded protein: CAWSSGTSGLNTGELFF.

CDR3 DNA: TGCAGCGTCGTCCAAGAGACCCAGTACTTC. Its protein product is CSVVQETQYF. The chain joins TRBV29-1 to TRBJ2-5; D remains ambiguous. CDR3 size: 10 residues. Germline V gene lookup returns CDR1 SQVTM and CDR2 ANQGSEA. The V end lost 6 bases, the J end lost 1 base, and 3 bases lay between the germline ends.

This chain connects TRBV2 to TRBJ1-4; D is undetermined. In germline, CDR1 is SNHLY, CDR2 FYNNEI. V was shortened by 3 bases and J by 0 bases, with 8 bases between the two germline ends. The CDR3 is 15 amino acids. This CDR3 is CASSESEATNEKLFF. CDR3 nucleotides: TGTGCCAGCAGTGAGTCTGAGGCAACTAATGAAAAACTGTTTTTT.

This clone has more than one count but fewer than ten. This sequence joins TRBV7-9 and TRBJ2-5; maybe TRBD2 (5 bases). Germline V gene lookup returns CDR1 SEHNR and CDR2 FQNEAQ (reference sequence). V shed 5 bases and J shed 5 bases, with 15 bases lying between them. This CDR3 region has 14 residues. This CDR3 is CASSPWARGETQYF. In DNA, the CDR3 is TGTGCCAGCAGCCCGTGGGCACGCGGGGAGACCCAGTACTTC.

The table lists this clone with a count of one. CDR3 residues: CATSTGASNQPQHF. CDR3 nucleotide sequence: TGTGCCACCAGCACAGGGGCCAGCAATCAGCCCCAGCATTTT. The chain employs TRBV25-1 and TRBJ1-5; 7 positions agree with TRBD1. Trimming cost V 10 bases and J 1 base; bases outside gene matches: 7. The CDR3 extends over 14 amino acids. Germline-derived CDR1 and CDR2 are MGHDK and SYGVNS.

V usage is TRBV5-6 and J usage is TRBJ1-3; D might be TRBD1 (6 bases). The CDR3 has 16 amino acids. The V and J ends lost 1 base and 2 bases respectively, with 13 bases between them. CDR1 is SGHDT, CDR2 YYEEEE, per germline. CDR3 sequence (DNA): TGTGCCAGCAGCTTGAGCAGGGGTTCAACTGGAAACACCATATATTTT. This codes for CASSLSRGSTGNTIYF.

The CDR3 coding sequence is TGTGCCAGCAGCTCAGTAGCGGGGGATTCCTACAATGAGCAGTTCTTC. Its protein product is CASSSVAGDSYNEQFF. The V gene is TRBV7-2, the J gene TRBJ2-1; TRBD2 aligns across 9 bases. The CDR3 totals 16 residues. Germline CDR1 SGHTA, CDR2 FQGNSA. V was clipped by 4 bases and J by 1 base; unmatched bases: 5.

The CDR3 region has the DNA TGTGCCAGCAGTTCATCTCCAGGGATAGCTAACTATGGCTACACCTTC. This gives the protein CASSSSPGIANYGYTF. The V gene is TRBV27, the J gene TRBJ1-2, with a possible D match to TRBD1 (5 bases). The CDR3 runs to 16 residues. Trimming cost V 4 bases and J 0 bases, with 15 bases left between them. Germline lookup yields CDR1 MNHEY and CDR2 SMNVEV (reference sequence).

The genes are TRBV7-2 and TRBJ1-1; weak D call: TRBD1 (6 bases). Trimming shortened V by 2 bases and J by 1 base, and 11 bases separated the two germline ends. Per the germline V gene, CDR1 is SGHTA and CDR2 is FQGNSA. This CDR3 comprises 15 residues. The CDR3 sequence: CASSLPGARNTEAFF. CDR3 coding DNA: TGTGCCAGCAGCTTACCAGGGGCTAGGAACACTGAAGCTTTCTTT.

This rearrangement joins TRBV5-5 to TRBJ2-7; TRBD1 aligns across 10 bases. V was clipped by 4 bases and J by 4 bases; unmatched bases: 8. This CDR3 is built from 15 residues. In germline, CDR1 is SGHKS, CDR2 YYEKEE (reference sequence). Here the CDR3 reads CASSPRTGGRYEQYF. CDR3 in DNA: TGTGCCAGCAGCCCCCGGACAGGGGGAAGATACGAGCAGTACTTC.